This is a list of T cell receptor beta chains from one sample in a study of blood T cell repertoires in COVID-19. Measured with immunoSEQ multiplex PCR; TCRdb has only the in-frame clones, and not every one. The sample carries 250,000 to 300,000 clones, around 90% recorded once. Specimen: PBMCs or T cells enriched from blood (not recorded which). The receptors originated from a human donor in a cohort exposed to, infected with or recovered from COVID-19 (not recorded which). The donor label of this sample is uncertain. Both conserved end residues are part of each CDR3. A D gene is named only where the DNA matches it firmly.

>14|TRBJ1-1|TRBV7-9|-
TGTGCCAGCAGCTTCGGGGGGGTGGACACTGAAGCTTTCTTT
CASSFGGVDTEAFF
>15|TRBJ1-5|TRBV19|-
TGTGCCAGTAGTATTACATCCAGTTTCAATCAGCCCCAGCATTTT
CASSITSSFNQPQHF
>13|TRBJ1-2|TRBV30|-
TGTGCCTGGACGGCAGGGGCGAACTATGGCTACACCTTC
CAWTAGANYGYTF
>14|TRBJ1-1|TRBV5-4|-
TGTGCCAGCAGCTCGGGGGGGGATGCCACTGAAGCTTTCTTT
CASSSGGDATEAFF
>16|TRBJ1-4|TRBV19|TRBD1
TGTGCCAGTAGTATAGATGGACAGGCAACTAATGAAAAACTGTTTTTT
CASSIDGQATNEKLFF
>14|TRBJ2-7|TRBV19|-
TGTGCCAGTAGTATTCGGGCGGGAAACTACGAGCAGTACTTC
CASSIRAGNYEQYF
>17|TRBJ2-3|TRBV12-5|-
TGTGCTAGTGGTTTGGTAGTCGACAGGAGGAGCACAGATACGCAGTATTTT
CASGLVVDRRSTDTQYF
>14|TRBJ2-7|TRBV15|-
TGTGCCACCAGCAGAGATCTTGGCCTCTACGAGCAGTACTTC
CATSRDLGLYEQYF
>13|TRBJ1-2|TRBV5-1|-
TGCGCCAGCAGCTTGTACGGGGGCTATGGCTACACCTTC
CASSLYGGYGYTF
>13|TRBJ2-7|TRBV2|-
TGTGCCAGCAGTGAAGAACTCCTCGACGAGCAGTACTTC
CASSEELLDEQYF
>13|TRBJ2-1|TRBV19|-
TGTGCCAGTTCAAGGGGGTCCTACAATGAGCAGTTCTTC
CASSRGSYNEQFF
>17|TRBJ1-5|TRBV6-2/TRBV6-3|-
TGTGCCAGCAGTTACTCCAGAGGTTGGGGAAGGGGTCAGCCCCAGCATTTT
CASSYSRGWGRGQPQHF
>14|TRBJ2-7|TRBV5-1|TRBD1
TGCGCCAGCAGCTTGGGGGGGACAGTAAACGAGCAGTACTTC
CASSLGGTVNEQYF
>13|TRBJ1-2|TRBV25-1|-
TGTGCCAGCAGTCCCCGGGGGGACGATGGCTACACCTTC
CASSPRGDDGYTF
>13|TRBJ1-1|TRBV6-2/TRBV6-3|-
TGTGCCAGCAGTTATAGATTGAACACTGAAGCTTTCTTT
CASSYRLNTEAFF
>16|TRBJ2-3|TRBV9|TRBD2
TGTGCCAGCAGCGCCGGGGAGGGAGGGTTGACAGATACGCAGTATTTT
CASSAGEGGLTDTQYF
>13|TRBJ2-3|TRBV10-3|TRBD2
TGTGCCATACAAACGGGGGGTGCAGATACGCAGTATTTT
CAIQTGGADTQYF
>16|TRBJ1-5|TRBV6-6|-
TGTGCCAGCAGTTACGGGGCGGGAGATAGCAATCAGCCCCAGCATTTT
CASSYGAGDSNQPQHF
>17|TRBJ2-1|TRBV7-6|TRBD1
TGTGCCAGCAGCCCCAAGGGACAGGGGGCGATTGAGAATGAGCAGTTCTTC
CASSPKGQGAIENEQFF
>14|TRBJ1-2|TRBV30|-
TGTGCCTGGGTTGACAGTGCGGGGGCCTATGGCTACACCTTC
CAWVDSAGAYGYTF
>16|TRBJ2-5|TRBV7-3|-
TGTGCCAGCAGCTTTCGCCCAGTGGGCTTTGGGGAGACCCAGTACTTC
CASSFRPVGFGETQYF
>19|TRBJ1-4|TRBV15|-
TGTGCCACCAGCAGAGATGAGGAATCTGATCTATATATTAATGAAAAACTGTTTTTT
CATSRDEESDLYINEKLFF
>15|TRBJ2-3|TRBV5-4|-
TGTGCCAGCAGCTTGGGCGGGGGCAATGGAGATACGCAGTATTTT
CASSLGGGNGDTQYF
>11|TRBJ2-7|TRBV30|-
TGTGCCTGGAGTAGGGGCTACGAGCAGTACTTC
CAWSRGYEQYF
>14|TRBJ1-1|TRBV7-2|TRBD1
TGTGCCAGCAGCGAAAGACAGGGGAGGAATGAAGCTTTCTTT
CASSERQGRNEAFF
>14|TRBJ2-1|TRBV19|TRBD1
TGTGCCAGTAGTCCCCGGGACAGGGGTCATGAGCAGTTCTTC
CASSPRDRGHEQFF
>13|TRBJ2-3|TRBV7-3|-
TGTGCCAGCGGAGCAGGGGGGACAGATACGCAGTATTTT
CASGAGGTDTQYF
>12|TRBJ1-1|TRBV7-9|-
TGTGCCAGCAGCTTAGCCCGAGAGGGAAATTTCTTT
CASSLAREGNFF
>18|TRBJ2-2|TRBV2|TRBD2
TGTGCCAGCAGTCCTTACCTACTAGCGGGGGCCTTCACCGGGGAGCTGTTTTTT
CASSPYLLAGAFTGELFF
>14|TRBJ2-5|TRBV2|TRBD2
TGTGCCAGCAGAGGACTAGCGGGGGAAATAACCCAGTACTTC
CASRGLAGEITQYF
>13|TRBJ1-2|TRBV19|-
TGTGCCAGTAGTCCAGGGGTTGACTATGGCTACACCTTC
CASSPGVDYGYTF
>13|TRBJ1-1|TRBV2|TRBD1
TGTGCCAGCAGGATTGAGCGGGACAGGGAAGCTTTCTTT
CASRIERDREAFF